This TCR beta chain was retrieved from a study of blood T cells in healthy people across ages. This clonotype was found a few times. For the second PCR, which ran for roughly 6 to 11 cycles, a sample-barcoded 5' primer and a J-beta primer mix were used. Unique molecular identifiers of 12 random nucleotides labeled each cDNA. A single record per CDR3 protein comes from TCRdb applying MiXCR to the 5' RACE reads. The profile shows around 1.1 million distinct CDR3 sequences, less than 45% of them singletons. Sequencing was done on a sample of blood. This TCR came from a man aged 18 to 29 in good health.

CDR3: CASSPHLAADTQYF. As DNA, the CDR3 is TGTGCCAGCAGCCCCCACCTAGCCGCAGATACGCAGTATTTT. The genes are TRBV7-3 and TRBJ2-3; D perhaps matches TRBD2 (5 bases). CDR3 size: 14 residues. The ends were cut back, 5 bases at V and 4 bases at J, with 13 bases in the middle. The germline gives CDR1 SGHTA, CDR2 FQGTGA.